The clone carrying this TCR beta chain was seen repeatedly, ten times or more. A much larger clone sits a single nucleotide away, making a read error possible. This CDR3 has 14 amino acids. V was clipped by 6 bases and J by 1 base, with 13 bases between them. Germline V gene lookup returns CDR1 DFQATT and CDR2 SNEGSKA (reference sequence). The data were obtained in a study of Graves' ophthalmopathy and Graves' hyperthyroidism. For the study at large: Investigators collected peripheral blood at initial diagnosis, before any treatment was given.

The sequenced template was RNA, covering the TCR beta CDR3 region. First-round RT-PCR used HTBI primers; second-round multiplex PCR followed. TCRdb recomputed calls from the multiplex PCR reads with MiXCR, one row per CDR3 protein. Of around 400,000 distinct CDR3 sequences listed, around 18% are singletons. The chain uses TRBV20-1 and TRBJ1-5; the D gene is possibly TRBD1 (6 bases). The TCR originated in a woman between 18 and 30 years old with Graves' ophthalmopathy. The material sequenced was peripheral blood. CDR3 in amino acids: CSATAGESNQPQHF. CDR3 bases: TGCAGTGCCACGGCAGGGGAGAGCAATCAGCCCCAGCATTTT.